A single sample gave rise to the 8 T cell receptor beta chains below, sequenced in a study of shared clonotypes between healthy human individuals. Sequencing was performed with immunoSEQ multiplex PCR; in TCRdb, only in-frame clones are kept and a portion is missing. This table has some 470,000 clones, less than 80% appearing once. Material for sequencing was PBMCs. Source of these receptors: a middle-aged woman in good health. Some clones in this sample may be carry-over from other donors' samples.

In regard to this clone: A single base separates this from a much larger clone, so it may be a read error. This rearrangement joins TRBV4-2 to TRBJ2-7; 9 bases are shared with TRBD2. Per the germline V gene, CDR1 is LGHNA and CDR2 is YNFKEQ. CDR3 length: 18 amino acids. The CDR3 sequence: CANSQEWAGGPFVHEQYF. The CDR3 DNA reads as TGTGCCAACAGCCAAGAGTGGGCGGGAGGGCCTTTCGTACACGAGCAGTACTTC.

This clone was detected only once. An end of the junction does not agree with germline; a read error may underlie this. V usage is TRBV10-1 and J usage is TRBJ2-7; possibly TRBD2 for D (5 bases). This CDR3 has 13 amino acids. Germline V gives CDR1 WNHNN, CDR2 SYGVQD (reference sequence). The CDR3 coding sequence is TGCGCCAACAGTGAGTCGGGGAGCTACGAGCAGTACTTC. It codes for CANSESGSYEQYF.

This CDR3 reads CASSQGSPQETQYF. CDR3 sequence (DNA): TGTGCCAGCAGCCAAGGAAGCCCCCAAGAGACCCAGTACTTC. The V and J genes are TRBV6-1 and TRBJ2-5, with D unresolved. V gave up 6 bases and J gave up 1 base, with 12 bases separating them. Per the germline V gene, CDR1 is MNHNS and CDR2 is SASEGT. This CDR3 is 14 amino acids long.

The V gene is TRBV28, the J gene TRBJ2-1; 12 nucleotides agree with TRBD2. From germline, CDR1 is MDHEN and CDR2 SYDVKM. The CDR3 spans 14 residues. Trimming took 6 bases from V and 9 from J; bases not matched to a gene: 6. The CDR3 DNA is TGTGCCAGCAGCACTAGCGGGAGGCAGGGTGAGCAGTTCTTC. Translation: CASSTSGRQGEQFF.

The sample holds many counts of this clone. Written as DNA, the CDR3 is TGCGCCAGCAGCTTGGTGACAGGGGGCTTTGAGCAGTTCTTC. This encodes CASSLVTGGFEQFF. The chain recombines TRBV5-1 with TRBJ2-1, with 10 bases identical to TRBD1. Germline V CDR1 and CDR2: SGHRS, YFSETQ. The CDR3 has 14 amino acids. V lost 0 bases and J lost 9; bases outside the gene matches: 3.

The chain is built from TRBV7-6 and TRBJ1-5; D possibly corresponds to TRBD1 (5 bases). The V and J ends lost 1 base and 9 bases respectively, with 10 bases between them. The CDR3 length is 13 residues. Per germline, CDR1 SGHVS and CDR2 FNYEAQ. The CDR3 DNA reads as TGTGCCAGCAGCTTAGAAGGGGTCGGGCCCCAGCATTTT. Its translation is CASSLEGVGPQHF.

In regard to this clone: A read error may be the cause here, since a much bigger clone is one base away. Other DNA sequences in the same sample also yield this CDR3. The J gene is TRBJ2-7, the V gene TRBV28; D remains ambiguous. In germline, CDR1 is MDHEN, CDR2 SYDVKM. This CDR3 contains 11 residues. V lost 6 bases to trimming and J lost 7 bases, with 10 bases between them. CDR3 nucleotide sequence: TGTGCCAGCAGCCAAACGTATGAGCAGTACTTC. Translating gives CASSQTYEQYF. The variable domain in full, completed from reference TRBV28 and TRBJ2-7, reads DVKVTQSSRYLVKRTGEKVFLECVQDMDHENMFWYRQDPGLGLRLIYFSYDVKMKEKGDIPEGYSVSREKKERFSLILESASTNQTSMYLCASSQTYEQYFGPGTRLTVT.

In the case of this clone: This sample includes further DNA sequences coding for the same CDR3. The DNA of the CDR3 is TGTGCCAGCTCACCCAGGGCGGACACTGAAGCTTTCTTT. Protein: CASSPRADTEAFF. The chain has TRBV18 and TRBJ1-1; weak D call: TRBD1 (5 bases). CDR1 is KGHSH, CDR2 LQKENI, per germline. This CDR3 comprises 13 residues. V lost 3 bases to trimming and J lost 3 bases, with 8 bases between them.